The TCR beta chain under discussion was sequenced for a study of cytomegalovirus exposure and HLA in healthy donors (dated by TCRdb to 2016 to 2017). General notes on the study: An earlier analysis of roughly 500 of the donors reported 276 Gb of sequence data and roughly 110 million unique TCR beta sequences from about 200 million T cells. Approximately 300 gigabases of sequencing data and around 88 million unique TCR sequences made up an early release that covered under 750 HLA-typed donors. Among the roughly 400 genotyped donors, 81% belonged to the genetic ancestry cluster associated with self-reported Caucasian donors. The study was designed to test whether signatures of past pathogen exposure could be identified by cataloging public T cell receptors. The study profiled the T cell repertoires of hundreds of subjects by immunosequencing and related them to cytomegalovirus serostatus. Along with the roughly 670-subject first cohort, a separate validation cohort of over a hundred different subjects was used. High-throughput TCR immunosequencing, statistical association of individual TCRs with disease status, and machine learning were combined to predict cytomegalovirus infection status. A later analysis re-examined previously published TCR beta repertoires from about 700 donors and added high-resolution HLA genotyping to investigate patterns of TCR occurrence. In the later analysis, no new phenotypic data were used to find candidate immune exposures; instead, reliance was placed on TCR beta sequences and their occurrence across donors. An earlier analysis of 450 to 750 of the donors used high-throughput TCR beta sequencing to judge whether each TCR beta V gene segment behaved as functional or pseudogenic. Donor age, sex, ethnicity and CMV serostatus were compiled together with the repertoire data. In a later genetic analysis, genome-wide SNP genotypes for 398 of the 666 donors were used, and that subset was treated as a discovery cohort. Every repertoire in the discovery cohort had been generated on one and the same sequencing platform. Class I and class II HLA loci were covered by the typing at four-digit resolution. Typing coverage varied by locus: roughly 629-640 donors for A, B, C, DRB1 and DQB1; roughly 520 for DQA1; 606 for DPA1; more than 450 for DPB1. Several DR-DQ haplotypes were treated as single units for association and clustering because of strong linkage in the cohort. Among 398 genotyped donors of the cohort, an average of around 240,000 unique TCR beta nucleotide sequences were sequenced per donor, 15% to 20% of them non-productive. Overall results and qualifications from the work: The sequencing pipeline was judged likely to have produced a cluster of highly shared sequence variants as a technical artifact. A later genetic analysis associated a missense DCLRE1C variant with V-gene and J-gene trimming of TCR beta chains, and an independent cohort replicated the association. When HLA alleles, especially DR and DQ, strongly co-occurred, attributing TCR associations to individual alleles was difficult. Because the 87-base-pair reads could not distinguish some IMGT-functional V segments, including TRBV6-2 and TRBV6-3, those segments were excluded. Because HLA typing was unavailable for some donors at each locus, only the typed subset was used in association tests. Only TCR beta chains were sequenced in this cohort, and the absence of alpha or paired-chain data limited detectable features. The earlier analysis of fewer than 750 of the donors excluded some 15 rarely observed V segments, including chromosome 9 orphons, because counts were too low. In a later analysis, several top co-occurrence clusters were reported to appear linked to parvovirus B19, influenza, CMV and Epstein-Barr virus. A later analysis found that HLA-associated TCR beta chains were more clonally expanded and had lower generation probabilities than equally common non-associated chains. A later analysis associated roughly 17,000 TCR beta sequences with specific HLA alleles at a false discovery rate of 0.05. A later analysis found that TCR association rates varied across HLA loci, with DRB1 alleles showing the most associated TCRs and HLA-C alleles the fewest. Linkage disequilibrium might explain the correlated functional status among segregating V segments, but an unknown experimental factor could not be ruled out. A later genetic analysis reported fewer N-insertions in productive TCRs among donors in an Asian-associated ancestry cluster than the roughly 640-donor mean. The classifier was reported to diagnose cytomegalovirus status with high specificity and sensitivity in both the original cohort and the validation cohort. Immune exposure information for the cohort was limited to CMV serostatus. According to a later analysis, most CMV-associated TCR beta chains appeared to be HLA-restricted, and the HLA associations seemed to be driven largely by CMV exposure. Sequencing depth was assumed to be roughly uniform across donors in the presence/absence analyses, though that assumption may not hold. A few of the identified cytomegalovirus-associated TCR beta chains were confirmed in vitro to be specific for cytomegalovirus antigens. In the study, some 160 TCR beta chains were listed as associated with cytomegalovirus. Most TCR sequences were observed very rarely across donors, whereas some public TCRs were present in many individuals. In an earlier analysis of some 500 of the donors, most TCR beta V segments were observed in productive rearrangements about 87% or about 30% of the time, broadly matching IMGT annotations. A further reported finding was that TCR beta sequences accurately predicted the HLA-A and HLA-B alleles for most subjects in the first cohort. It was suggested by the authors that the approach could potentially be generalized to other disease states and immunological phenotypes.

Regarding this clone: The clone's antigen remains unknown.

From cysteine to phenylalanine, the CDR3 is 13 amino acids long. Left in the record is the CDR3 DNA by itself, 39 bases read in frame from the first base. V is pared back by 7 bases and J by 0 bases, with 10 bases lying between the germline termini. CDR1 and CDR2 are drawn from the germline V gene: WSHSY, SAAADI. The cohort comprised around 690 healthy bone marrow donors. All cohort members were sampled while nominally healthy, although unrecorded immune exposures were likely present. The donor tested CMV seronegative, placing the donor among the roughly 350 seronegative members of the cohort. Each donor provided a peripheral blood sample, and peripheral blood mononuclear cells were used for TCR beta sequencing. The Qiagen DNeasy Blood Extraction Kit was used to extract genomic DNA from the blood cell samples. Libraries were prepared through the immunoSEQ multiplex PCR assay. The multiplex PCR relied on a mix of 60 forward primers for TCR Vbeta segments and 13 reverse primers for TCR Jbeta segments. The CDR3 region of rearranged TCR beta genes was amplified from genomic DNA by a multiplex PCR assay. Amplified TCR beta libraries were sequenced as 87-base-pair reads on the Illumina HiSeq System. On the authors' methods: In a later analysis, tens of millions of unique TCR beta chains were counted across the roughly 700 repertoires, and roughly 11 million of these chains were shared by at least two donors. A nearest-neighbor algorithm error-corrected the raw reads and collapsed the reads into unique sequences, merging closely related sequences to remove PCR and sequencing errors. CDR3 sequences were aligned to IMGT reference sequences to assign V, D and J gene segments. For a sequence to be retained, a match of at least six nucleotides to both a V gene segment and a J gene segment was required. Rearrangements were called productive when the CDR3 lacked stop codons and stayed in frame with V and J; all others were non-productive. Following IMGT convention, CDR3 was defined as the stretch from the second conserved V-encoded cysteine to the conserved J-encoded phenylalanine. The earlier analysis of fewer than 750 of the donors excluded sequences that lacked an unambiguous match to a single V gene segment. In an earlier analysis of 587 of the donors, V segments were called functional above 56.7% productive rearrangements and were called segregating when the between-donor standard deviation exceeded 5%. A statistical classification framework was built to diagnose cytomegalovirus status from the catalog of TCR beta chain sequences. In a later analysis, TCR nucleotide sequences were compared against IMGT/GENE-DB human TR gene sequences so that V and J genes could be assigned. A later analysis assigned CDR3 sequences and most-parsimonious VDJ recombination scenarios with the TCRdist pipeline. A later analysis defined each TCR beta chain by its CDR3 amino acid sequence plus V-gene family, and excluded reads lacking a unique V-gene family. As a way to deal with suspected cross-contamination and a sequencing artifact, a later analysis dropped 450 to 700 nucleotide sequences that were highly shared and had low generation probability. In a later analysis, a clonal expansion index was calculated for each public chain from normalized within-repertoire ranks of inferred template counts. In a later analysis, generation probabilities were computed with a VDJ recombination model fitted to out-of-frame rearrangements, and the resulting probabilities were checked against IGoR. Hypergeometric tests were used in a later analysis to score TCR-TCR, TCR-HLA and TCR-CMV co-occurrence, with a repertoire-size bias correction applied to the TCR pairs. False discovery rates were estimated in a later analysis by permuting HLA or CMV assignments 20 times. A later analysis grouped co-occurring TCRs with DBSCAN, adding TCRdist sequence similarity when clustering within HLA-allele-positive subsets. Co-occurrence clustering excluded repertoires with fewer than 30,000 or more than 120,000 public chains, plus five with anomalous nucleotide sharing. TCRdb holds this immuneACCESS table with in-frame rearrangements only. Some clones are missing; in checked studies, unresolved V genes explain under half, and the rest has no known cause. D and trimming were read from the DNA, whereas the V and J calls and clone size are those reported in that table. The record for this sample contains about 51,000 clones. Of the sample, about 2.5% falls within the top ten clones.

The TCR originated in a female donor in good health and CMV-seronegative. The specimen was PBMCs. The receptor chain draws on TRBV10-2 and TRBJ2-7; TRBD2 is perhaps the D gene, given 5 matching bases. The CDR3 reads as follows: CASTADTSYEQYF. At the DNA level, the sequence is TGCGCCAGCACAGCGGATACCTCCTACGAGCAGTACTTC.